This paragraph covers one T cell receptor beta chain sequence. Antigen: not known. These data belong to a study of beta chain features in type 1 diabetes. CDR1 and CDR2 from the germline V gene are MNHEY and SMNVEV (reference sequence). The CDR3 spans 18 residues. V dropped 6 bases and J dropped 0; count of bases not matched to a gene: 13. Sequencing targeted expressed TCRB transcripts, as all isolated RNA had been reverse transcribed. TCRdb's copy holds only in-frame clones and misses some; the assay was immunoSEQ multiplex PCR. The sample carries roughly 330,000 clones, roughly 14% recorded once. Study observations and caveats: Type 1 diabetes patients had moderately but significantly shorter TCRB CDR3s in all four CD4+ subsets.

The sequencing input was naive CD4+ T cells from blood. The rearrangement joins TRBV27 to TRBJ2-1; TRBD1 agrees at 8 bases. This TCR came from a young woman with type 1 diabetes. Here the CDR3 reads CASSLRTGRMVSYNEQFF. The CDR3 coding sequence is TGTGCCAGCAGCCTACGGACAGGGCGGATGGTCTCCTACAATGAGCAGTTCTTC.